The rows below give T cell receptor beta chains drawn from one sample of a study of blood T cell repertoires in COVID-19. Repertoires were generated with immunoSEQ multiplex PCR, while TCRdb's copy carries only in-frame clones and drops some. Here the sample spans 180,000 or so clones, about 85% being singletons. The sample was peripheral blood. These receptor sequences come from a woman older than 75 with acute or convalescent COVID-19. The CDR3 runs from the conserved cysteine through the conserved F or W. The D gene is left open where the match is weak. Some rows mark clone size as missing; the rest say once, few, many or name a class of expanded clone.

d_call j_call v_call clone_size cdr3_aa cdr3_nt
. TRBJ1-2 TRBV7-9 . CASSQITGTQDRYYGYTF TGTGCCAGCAGCCAAATCACCGGGACACAGGACCGATACTATGGCTACACCTTC
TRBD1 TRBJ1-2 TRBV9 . CASSSGTGGNYGYTF TGTGCCAGCAGCTCCGGGACAGGGGGGAACTATGGCTACACCTTC
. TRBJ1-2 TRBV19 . CASSIQLNYGYTF TGTGCCAGTAGTATTCAGTTGAACTATGGCTACACCTTC
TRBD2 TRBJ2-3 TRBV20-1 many CSAAGADTQYF TGCAGTGCAGCGGGAGCAGATACGCAGTATTTT
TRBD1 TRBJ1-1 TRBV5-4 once CASSLAQLQGRTEAFF TGTGCCAGCAGCTTGGCCCAGTTACAGGGGAGGACTGAAGCTTTCTTT
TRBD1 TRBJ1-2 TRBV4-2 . CASSQVLQGSYGYTF TGTGCCAGCAGCCAAGTGTTACAGGGGAGCTATGGCTACACCTTC
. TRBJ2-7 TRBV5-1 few CASSLEQGYEQYF TGCGCCAGCAGCTTGGAACAGGGCTACGAGCAGTACTTC
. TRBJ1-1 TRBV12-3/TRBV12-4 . CASRRETEAFF TGTGCCAGCAGGCGGGAGACTGAAGCTTTCTTT
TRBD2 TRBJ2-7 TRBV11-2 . CASSGPGTSRTYEQYF TGTGCCAGCAGCGGTCCCGGGACTAGCAGAACCTACGAGCAGTACTTC
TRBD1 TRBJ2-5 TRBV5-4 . CASSIPGTGGETQYF TGTGCCAGCAGCATCCCCGGGACAGGGGGAGAGACCCAGTACTTC
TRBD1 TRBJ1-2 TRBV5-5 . CASSWGDRAHYGYTF TGTGCCAGCAGCTGGGGGGACAGGGCCCACTATGGCTACACCTTC
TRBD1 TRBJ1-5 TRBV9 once CASSPRDSPLWPQHF TGTGCCAGCAGCCCCCGGGACAGCCCTCTATGGCCCCAGCATTTT
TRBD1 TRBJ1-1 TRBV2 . CAGRTGISGEAFF TGTGCCGGCCGGACAGGGATTTCGGGTGAAGCTTTCTTT
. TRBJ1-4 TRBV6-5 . CASRKLTGSGEKLFF TGTGCCAGCAGGAAATTAACAGGGAGTGGGGAAAAACTGTTTTTT
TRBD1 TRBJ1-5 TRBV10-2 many CASKQGASNQPQHF TGCGCCAGCAAACAGGGGGCGAGCAATCAGCCCCAGCATTTT
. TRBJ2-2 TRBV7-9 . CASSPRQGEGGELFF TGTGCCAGCAGCCCTCGGCAGGGCGAAGGCGGGGAGCTGTTTTTT